A single T cell receptor beta chain is shown here with its context. The antigen is undetermined. The data were taken from a study of T cells in localized non-small cell lung cancer. The assay was immunoSEQ multiplex PCR, and TCRdb's table has in-frame clones only and misses some. The sample records 65,000 or so clones, 80% to 90% being singletons. CDR3 length: 13 residues. V was pared by 0 bases and J by 8 bases, with 8 bases between. Germline CDR1 is LGHNA and CDR2 is YSLEER. The study's findings and limits: A median roughly 50 of the top 100 tumor clones appeared in adjacent lung.

The rearrangement joins TRBV4-3 to TRBJ2-1; tentative D call: TRBD2 (5 bases). This specimen was PBMCs, taken before any cancer treatment. This clonotype was obtained from a man aged 40 to 70 with stage II lung adenocarcinoma. The CDR3 sequence: CASSQEKRDEQFF. CDR3 sequence (DNA): TGCGCCAGCAGCCAAGAGAAGAGGGATGAGCAGTTCTTC.